A selection of T cell receptor beta chains follows, all from one sample in a study of metastatic and nonmetastatic thyroid tumors. MiXCR was used by TCRdb to re-call the PCR reads. The sample has approximately 12,000 clones; 30% to 35% are singletons. Sequencing was carried out using tumor tissue. The receptors originated from a female donor with papillary thyroid cancer or a benign thyroid nodule (not recorded which). Some clones in this sample may be carry-over from other donors' samples. Each CDR3 is given with its conserved first and last residue. A D gene is named only where the DNA matches it firmly. Clone size appears in some rows only: once, few, many, or a class for an expanded clone.

CASSDHSGRLHEQYF | TGTGCCAGCAGCGACCATAGCGGGAGACTCCACGAGCAGTACTTC | TRBV7-9 | . | TRBJ2-7 | TRBD2
CASSIAPGREQYF | TGTGCCAGTAGTATAGCGCCAGGGCGCGAGCAGTACTTC | TRBV19 | . | TRBJ2-7 | .
CASSTRDRGGIYNSPLHF | TGCGCCAGCAGCACCCGGGACAGGGGTGGAATCTATAATTCACCCCTCCACTTT | TRBV5-1 | . | TRBJ1-6 | TRBD1
CASSARGTNEQFF | TGTGCCAGCAGCGCCCGGGGTACTAATGAGCAGTTCTTC | TRBV11-3 | many | TRBJ2-1 | .
CASSLLRNTEASF | TGTGCCAGCAGCTTATTAAGGAACACTGAGGCTTCCTTT | TRBV6-9 | few | TRBJ1-1 | .
CASSLAETQYF | TGTGCCAGCAGTTTAGCAGAGACCCAGTACTTC | TRBV12-3/TRBV12-4 | . | TRBJ2-5 | .
CASSLLLVTDTQYF | TGTGCCAGCAGCTTACTTCTAGTAACAGATACGCAGTATTTT | TRBV11-2 | . | TRBJ2-3 | .
CASSQVRTGGTEAFF | TGTGCCAGCAGCCAAGTGCGGACAGGGGGCACTGAAGCTTTCTTT | TRBV4-2 | . | TRBJ1-1 | TRBD1
CASSQQYRGGFTEAFF | TGTGCCAGTAGTCAGCAATACAGGGGAGGATTCACTGAAGCTTTCTTT | TRBV19 | medium-sized | TRBJ1-1 | TRBD1
CASSVTGNTGELFF | TGTGCCAGCAGTGTTACAGGGAACACCGGGGAGCTGTTTTTT | TRBV6-1 | . | TRBJ2-2 | .
CASSRLLGGQETQYF | TGTGCCAGCAGCCGACTCCTGGGTGGCCAAGAGACCCAGTACTTC | TRBV28 | . | TRBJ2-5 | .
CASSQSSPGGRRETQYF | TGCGCCAGCAGCCAATCTTCACCTGGGGGGCGCAGGGAGACCCAGTACTTC | TRBV4-3 | . | TRBJ2-5 | .
CASSAQGWERGYTF | TGTGCCAGCAGTGCCCAGGGGTGGGAGCGAGGCTACACCTTC | TRBV6-1 | few | TRBJ1-2 | .
CASSGPGGGRGNTIYF | TGTGCCAGCAGCGGCCCAGGTGGGGGACGCGGAAACACCATATATTTT | TRBV11-1 | . | TRBJ1-3 | .
CVSSERAGNQPQHF | TGTGTCAGCAGTGAACGAGCTGGGAATCAGCCCCAGCATTTT | TRBV6-1 | . | TRBJ1-5 | .
CATREAQCEQYF | TGTGCCACCCGAGAAGCCCAATGCGAGCAGTACTTC | TRBV15 | few | TRBJ2-7 | .
CASRTGDLNTEDLF | TGTGCCAGCAGAACAGGGGACTTGAACACTGAAGATCTCTTT | TRBV28 | . | TRBJ1-1 | TRBD1
CASSLPSGNSVYEQYF | TGTGCCAGCAGTTTACCGAGCGGGAATTCGGTCTACGAGCAGTACTTC | TRBV6-2/TRBV6-3 | medium-sized | TRBJ2-7 | TRBD2
CSVEVRVDTQYF | TGCAGCGTTGAAGTTAGGGTGGATACGCAGTATTTT | TRBV29-1 | many | TRBJ2-3 | .